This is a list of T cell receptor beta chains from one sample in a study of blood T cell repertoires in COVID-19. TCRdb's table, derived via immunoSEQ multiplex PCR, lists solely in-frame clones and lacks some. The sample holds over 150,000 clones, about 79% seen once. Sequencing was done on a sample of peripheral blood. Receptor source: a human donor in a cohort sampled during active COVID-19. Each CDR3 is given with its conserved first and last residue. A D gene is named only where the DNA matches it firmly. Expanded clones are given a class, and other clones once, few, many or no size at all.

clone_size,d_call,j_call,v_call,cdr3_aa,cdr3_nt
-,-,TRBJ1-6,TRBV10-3,CAIRVGTAGSPLHF,TGTGCCATCAGAGTAGGTACAGCGGGTTCACCCCTCCACTTT
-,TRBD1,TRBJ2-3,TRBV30,CAWTPGQGKYVPDTQYF,TGTGCCTGGACACCGGGACAGGGTAAATACGTACCAGATACGCAGTATTTT
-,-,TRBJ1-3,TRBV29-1,CSLYVRVVGNTIYF,TGCAGCCTCTATGTGAGGGTCGTTGGAAACACCATATATTTT
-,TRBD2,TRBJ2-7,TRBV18,CASSPTVAGVSSYEQYF,TGTGCCAGCTCACCCACCGTAGCGGGTGTGAGCTCCTACGAGCAGTACTTC
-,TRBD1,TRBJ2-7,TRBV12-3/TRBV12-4,CASSGQRYYEQYF,TGTGCCAGCTCGGGACAGAGATACTACGAGCAGTACTTC
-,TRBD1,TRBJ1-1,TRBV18,CASSPTQGARTEAFF,TGTGCCAGCTCACCAACCCAGGGGGCGAGGACTGAAGCTTTCTTT
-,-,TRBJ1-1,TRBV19,CASAVGVYTEAFF,TGTGCCAGTGCGGTCGGGGTCTACACTGAAGCTTTCTTT
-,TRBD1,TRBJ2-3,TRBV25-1,CASSERQGADTQYF,TGTGCCAGCAGTGAGCGACAGGGGGCAGATACGCAGTATTTT
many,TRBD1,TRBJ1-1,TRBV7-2,CASSLIGTGNTEAFF,TGTGCCAGCAGCTTAATCGGGACAGGGAACACTGAAGCTTTCTTT
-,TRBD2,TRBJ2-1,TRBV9,CASSVGGLAGIYNEQFF,TGTGCCAGCAGCGTAGGTGGACTAGCGGGAATTTACAATGAGCAGTTCTTC